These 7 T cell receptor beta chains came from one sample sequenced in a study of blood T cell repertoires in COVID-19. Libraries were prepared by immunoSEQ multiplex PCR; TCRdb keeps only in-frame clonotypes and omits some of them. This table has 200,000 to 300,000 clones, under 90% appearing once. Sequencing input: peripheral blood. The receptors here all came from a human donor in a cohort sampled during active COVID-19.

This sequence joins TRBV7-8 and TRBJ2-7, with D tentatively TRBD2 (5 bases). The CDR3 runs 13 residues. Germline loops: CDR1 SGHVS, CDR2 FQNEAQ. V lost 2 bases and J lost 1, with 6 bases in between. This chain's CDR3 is CASSLPGSYEQYF. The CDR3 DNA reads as TGTGCCAGCAGCTTACCGGGGTCCTACGAGCAGTACTTC.

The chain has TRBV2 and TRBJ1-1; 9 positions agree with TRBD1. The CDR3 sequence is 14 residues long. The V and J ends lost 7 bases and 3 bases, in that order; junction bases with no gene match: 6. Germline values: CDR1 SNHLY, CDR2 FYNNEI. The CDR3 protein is CASNRQGGDTEAFF. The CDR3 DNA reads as TGTGCCAGCAACAGACAGGGGGGGGACACTGAAGCTTTCTTT.

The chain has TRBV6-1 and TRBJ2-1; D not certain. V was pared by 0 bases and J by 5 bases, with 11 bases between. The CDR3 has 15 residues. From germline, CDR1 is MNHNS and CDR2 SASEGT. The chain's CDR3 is CASSEALRRNNEQFF. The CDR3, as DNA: TGTGCCAGCAGTGAAGCGCTTAGGCGGAACAATGAGCAGTTCTTC.

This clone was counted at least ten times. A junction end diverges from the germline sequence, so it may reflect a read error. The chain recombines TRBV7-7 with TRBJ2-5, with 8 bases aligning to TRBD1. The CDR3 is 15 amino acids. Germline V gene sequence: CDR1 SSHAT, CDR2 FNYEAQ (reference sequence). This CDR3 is CASSLRQGSQETQYF. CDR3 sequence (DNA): TGTGCTAGCAGCCTGAGACAGGGGAGCCAAGAGACCCAGTACTTC.

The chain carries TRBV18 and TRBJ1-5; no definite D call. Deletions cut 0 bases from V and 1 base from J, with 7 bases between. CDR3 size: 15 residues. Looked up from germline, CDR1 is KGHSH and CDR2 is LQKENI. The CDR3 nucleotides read TGTGCCAGCTCACCACCGGGAGGCAGCAATCAGCCCCAGCATTTT. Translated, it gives CASSPPGGSNQPQHF.

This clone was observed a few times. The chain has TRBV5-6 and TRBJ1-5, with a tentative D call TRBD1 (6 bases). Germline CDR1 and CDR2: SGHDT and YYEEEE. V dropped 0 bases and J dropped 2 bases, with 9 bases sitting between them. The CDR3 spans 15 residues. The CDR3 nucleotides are TGTGCCAGCAGCTTGGGGGCAGGGGGCAATCAGCCCCAGCATTTT. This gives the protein CASSLGAGGNQPQHF.

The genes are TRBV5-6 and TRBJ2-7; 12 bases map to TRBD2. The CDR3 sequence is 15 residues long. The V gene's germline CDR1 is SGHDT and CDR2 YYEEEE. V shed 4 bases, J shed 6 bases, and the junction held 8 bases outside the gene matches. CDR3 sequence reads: CASSPGGLAGFEQYF. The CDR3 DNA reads TGTGCCAGCAGCCCAGGCGGACTAGCGGGATTCGAGCAGTACTTC. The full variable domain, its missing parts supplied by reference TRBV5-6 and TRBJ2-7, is DAGVTQSPTHLIKTRGQQVTLRCSPKSGHDTVSWYQQALGQGPQFIFQYYEEEERQRGNFPDRFSGHQFPNYSSELNVNALLLGDSALYLCASSPGGLAGFEQYFGPGTRLTVT.